This T cell receptor (beta chain) was retrieved from a study of T cells in Graves' hyperthyroidism and ophthalmopathy. Study outcomes and limitations: Ophthalmopathy stood apart from stable hyperthyroidism in a 13 V-J model.

Of note for this clonotype: The antigen remains undetermined.

Lactation, pregnancy, other autoimmune disease or uncontrolled infection led to exclusion of patients. In making diagnoses, clinical symptoms, serum thyroxine and TRAb, thyroid ultrasound and orbital computed tomography were all used. Regions amplified from RNA transcripts were the TCR beta CDR3 regions. First-round RT-PCR targeting the TCR CDR3 was performed with the HTBI primer set. TCRdb re-analysed the multiplex PCR reads in MiXCR, keeping a single row per CDR3 protein. The sample has about 380,000 distinct CDR3 sequences, roughly 20% seen once. V shed 6 bases and J shed 4 bases, with 10 bases lying between them. The CDR3 is 13 residues long. The V gene's germline CDR1 is SGHDN and CDR2 FVKESK.

The chain recombines TRBV14 with TRBJ1-3, with D unresolved. This TCR was recovered from a man between 18 and 35 years old with Graves' ophthalmopathy. Specimen: blood. The CDR3, as DNA: TGTGCCAGCAGGCGGGCGCCGGGAAACACCATATATTTT. Protein: CASRRAPGNTIYF.